These T cell receptor beta chains were read from a single sample in a study of cytomegalovirus exposure and HLA in healthy donors. The repertoire was sequenced with immunoSEQ multiplex PCR; TCRdb's copy has only in-frame clones and lacks some. The sample contains more than 95,000 clones, approximately 80% of which appear only once. Material: PBMCs. The source is a man between 18 and 29 years old in good health and CMV-seronegative. CDR3s include the opening cysteine and the closing phenylalanine or tryptophan. The D gene is left open where the match is weak. The size field is filled for only some rows; it gives once, few, many or a size class.

j_call d_call clone_size v_call cdr3_nt cdr3_aa
TRBJ1-6 TRBD1 . TRBV2 TGTGCCAGCAGTGGCAGGGGGGATTCACCCCTCCACTTT CASSGRGDSPLHF
TRBJ1-3 . . TRBV7-2 TGTGCCAGCGCTGGAGGGATCTCTGGAAACACCATATATTTT CASAGGISGNTIYF
TRBJ2-7 . few TRBV6-6 TGTGCCAGCAGCTCGGACAACTACGAGCAGTACTTC CASSSDNYEQYF
TRBJ2-5 TRBD2 . TRBV11-2 TGTGCCAGCAGCTTAGAATCCGGGACAGCGGGAGGGGAGACCCAGTACTTC CASSLESGTAGGETQYF
TRBJ2-7 TRBD2 . TRBV7-3 TGTGCCAGCACCCCTTCTGCCGCCGGGACTAGCGACTACGAGCAGTACTTC CASTPSAAGTSDYEQYF
TRBJ2-7 TRBD2 . TRBV7-2 TGTGCCAGCAGCCGAGGCAGCGGGGGCCGACCGCGGATCTCCTACGAGCAGTACTTC CASSRGSGGRPRISYEQYF
TRBJ2-2 . . TRBV5-1 TGCGCCAGCAGCTTGGAGGCCTCGGGAACCGGGGAGCTGTTTTTT CASSLEASGTGELFF
TRBJ1-1 . . TRBV30 TGTGCCTGGGAGGTGTTGAACACTGAAGCTTTCTTT CAWEVLNTEAFF
TRBJ1-2 TRBD1 few TRBV6-1 TGTGCCACCTCGGACAGGGGCTACTATGGCTACACCTTC CATSDRGYYGYTF
TRBJ1-2 . . TRBV6-5 TGTGCCAGCAGTTTTCGACAGGCGCCCTTGGGCTATGGCTACACCTTC CASSFRQAPLGYGYTF
TRBJ2-5 . . TRBV11-2 TGTGCCAGCAGCTTAGGTCGAGAGACCCAGTACTTC CASSLGRETQYF
TRBJ2-7 . . TRBV11-1 TGTGCCAGCAGCTTACCGGCAAGGGGTGAGCAGTACTTC CASSLPARGEQYF
TRBJ1-2 . . TRBV27 TGTGCCAGCAGTTTGTCCAGGGATGAGAGCGGCTACACCTTC CASSLSRDESGYTF
TRBJ1-1 TRBD1 . TRBV7-9 TGTGCCAGCAGCTTAGATTTAGGGGGCGGCACTGAAGCTTTCTTT CASSLDLGGGTEAFF
TRBJ1-6 TRBD1 . TRBV5-1 TGCGCCAGCACCGAGGACAGGGGGCTTTCACCCCTCCACTTT CASTEDRGLSPLHF
TRBJ2-5 TRBD2 . TRBV10-3 TGTGCCATCAGTGCGGGGGGTGCGAGGGAGACCCAGTACTTC CAISAGGARETQYF
TRBJ2-7 TRBD2 . TRBV6-1 TGTGCCAGCAGTGAAGCATCTCTAGCGGGGGGGCCCTACGAGCAGTACTTC CASSEASLAGGPYEQYF